The present T cell receptor beta chain was sequenced within a study of T-cell memory formation after mild COVID-19. Study-level information: The TCR clusters were mostly specific to one donor.

CDR3 length: 15 residues. The germline gives CDR1 LGHNA, CDR2 YSLEER. The V segment lost 1 base and the J segment 3 bases; nucleotides outside the gene matches: 0. Regarding the study as a whole: Clones contracting day 15 to 85 were balanced CD4/CD8; later expanders leaned CD4+. In pre-infection memory, a portion of responding clones appeared, which suggested that cross-reactive memory joined.

This clonotype is medium-sized by share. Its antigen is not known. TCRdb recomputed calls from the 5' RACE reads with MiXCR, one row per CDR3 protein. The sample records 250,000 to 300,000 distinct CDR3 sequences, 15% to 20% being singletons. Sequenced material: PBMCs or a T cell subset sorted from them (not recorded which). The gene calls are TRBV4-3 and TRBJ2-1; 10 positions match TRBD1. This clonotype was sampled from a man aged 18 to 30 who had mild COVID-19 (a few samples of this study predate the infection). Cell type and time point are not known. The CDR3 nucleotides are TGCGCCAGCAGCCAAGGGACAGGGGGCTACAATGAGCAGTTCTTC. Translation gives CASSQGTGGYNEQFF.